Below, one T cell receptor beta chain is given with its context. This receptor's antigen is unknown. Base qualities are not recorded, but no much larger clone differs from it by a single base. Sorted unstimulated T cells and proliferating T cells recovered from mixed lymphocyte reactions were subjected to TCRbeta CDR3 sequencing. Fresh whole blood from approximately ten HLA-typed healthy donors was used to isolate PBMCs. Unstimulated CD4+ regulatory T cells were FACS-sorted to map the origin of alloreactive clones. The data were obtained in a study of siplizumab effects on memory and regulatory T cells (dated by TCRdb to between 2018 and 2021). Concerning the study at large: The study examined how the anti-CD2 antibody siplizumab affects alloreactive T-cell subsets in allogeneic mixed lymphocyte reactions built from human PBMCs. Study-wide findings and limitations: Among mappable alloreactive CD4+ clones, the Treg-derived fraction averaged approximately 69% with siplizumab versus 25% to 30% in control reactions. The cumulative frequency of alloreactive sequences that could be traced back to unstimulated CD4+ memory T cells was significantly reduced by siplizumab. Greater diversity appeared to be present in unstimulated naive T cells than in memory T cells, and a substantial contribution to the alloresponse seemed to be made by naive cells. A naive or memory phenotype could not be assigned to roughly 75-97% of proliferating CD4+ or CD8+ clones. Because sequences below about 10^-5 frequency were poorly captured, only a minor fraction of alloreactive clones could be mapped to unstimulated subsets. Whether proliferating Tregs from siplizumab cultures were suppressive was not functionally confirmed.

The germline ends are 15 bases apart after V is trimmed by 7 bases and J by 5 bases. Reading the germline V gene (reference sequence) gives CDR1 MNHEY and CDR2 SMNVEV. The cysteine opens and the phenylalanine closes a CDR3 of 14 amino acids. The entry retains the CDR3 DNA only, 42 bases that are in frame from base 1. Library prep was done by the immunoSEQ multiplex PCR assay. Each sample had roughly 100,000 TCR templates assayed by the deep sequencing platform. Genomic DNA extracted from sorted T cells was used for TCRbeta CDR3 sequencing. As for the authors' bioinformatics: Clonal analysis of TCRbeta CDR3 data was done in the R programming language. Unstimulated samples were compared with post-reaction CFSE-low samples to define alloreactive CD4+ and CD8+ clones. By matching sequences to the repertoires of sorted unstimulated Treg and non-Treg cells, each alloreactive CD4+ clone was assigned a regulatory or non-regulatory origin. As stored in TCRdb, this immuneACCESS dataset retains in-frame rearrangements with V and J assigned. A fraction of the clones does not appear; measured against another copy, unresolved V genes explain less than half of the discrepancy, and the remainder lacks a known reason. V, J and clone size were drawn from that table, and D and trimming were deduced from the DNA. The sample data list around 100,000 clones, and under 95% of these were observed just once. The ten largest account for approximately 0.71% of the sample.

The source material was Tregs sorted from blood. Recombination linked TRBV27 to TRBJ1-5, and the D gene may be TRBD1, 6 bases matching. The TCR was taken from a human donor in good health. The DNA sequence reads TGTGCCAGCATGAGCAGGGGTTTTGATCAGCCCCAGCATTTT. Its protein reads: CASMSRGFDQPQHF.